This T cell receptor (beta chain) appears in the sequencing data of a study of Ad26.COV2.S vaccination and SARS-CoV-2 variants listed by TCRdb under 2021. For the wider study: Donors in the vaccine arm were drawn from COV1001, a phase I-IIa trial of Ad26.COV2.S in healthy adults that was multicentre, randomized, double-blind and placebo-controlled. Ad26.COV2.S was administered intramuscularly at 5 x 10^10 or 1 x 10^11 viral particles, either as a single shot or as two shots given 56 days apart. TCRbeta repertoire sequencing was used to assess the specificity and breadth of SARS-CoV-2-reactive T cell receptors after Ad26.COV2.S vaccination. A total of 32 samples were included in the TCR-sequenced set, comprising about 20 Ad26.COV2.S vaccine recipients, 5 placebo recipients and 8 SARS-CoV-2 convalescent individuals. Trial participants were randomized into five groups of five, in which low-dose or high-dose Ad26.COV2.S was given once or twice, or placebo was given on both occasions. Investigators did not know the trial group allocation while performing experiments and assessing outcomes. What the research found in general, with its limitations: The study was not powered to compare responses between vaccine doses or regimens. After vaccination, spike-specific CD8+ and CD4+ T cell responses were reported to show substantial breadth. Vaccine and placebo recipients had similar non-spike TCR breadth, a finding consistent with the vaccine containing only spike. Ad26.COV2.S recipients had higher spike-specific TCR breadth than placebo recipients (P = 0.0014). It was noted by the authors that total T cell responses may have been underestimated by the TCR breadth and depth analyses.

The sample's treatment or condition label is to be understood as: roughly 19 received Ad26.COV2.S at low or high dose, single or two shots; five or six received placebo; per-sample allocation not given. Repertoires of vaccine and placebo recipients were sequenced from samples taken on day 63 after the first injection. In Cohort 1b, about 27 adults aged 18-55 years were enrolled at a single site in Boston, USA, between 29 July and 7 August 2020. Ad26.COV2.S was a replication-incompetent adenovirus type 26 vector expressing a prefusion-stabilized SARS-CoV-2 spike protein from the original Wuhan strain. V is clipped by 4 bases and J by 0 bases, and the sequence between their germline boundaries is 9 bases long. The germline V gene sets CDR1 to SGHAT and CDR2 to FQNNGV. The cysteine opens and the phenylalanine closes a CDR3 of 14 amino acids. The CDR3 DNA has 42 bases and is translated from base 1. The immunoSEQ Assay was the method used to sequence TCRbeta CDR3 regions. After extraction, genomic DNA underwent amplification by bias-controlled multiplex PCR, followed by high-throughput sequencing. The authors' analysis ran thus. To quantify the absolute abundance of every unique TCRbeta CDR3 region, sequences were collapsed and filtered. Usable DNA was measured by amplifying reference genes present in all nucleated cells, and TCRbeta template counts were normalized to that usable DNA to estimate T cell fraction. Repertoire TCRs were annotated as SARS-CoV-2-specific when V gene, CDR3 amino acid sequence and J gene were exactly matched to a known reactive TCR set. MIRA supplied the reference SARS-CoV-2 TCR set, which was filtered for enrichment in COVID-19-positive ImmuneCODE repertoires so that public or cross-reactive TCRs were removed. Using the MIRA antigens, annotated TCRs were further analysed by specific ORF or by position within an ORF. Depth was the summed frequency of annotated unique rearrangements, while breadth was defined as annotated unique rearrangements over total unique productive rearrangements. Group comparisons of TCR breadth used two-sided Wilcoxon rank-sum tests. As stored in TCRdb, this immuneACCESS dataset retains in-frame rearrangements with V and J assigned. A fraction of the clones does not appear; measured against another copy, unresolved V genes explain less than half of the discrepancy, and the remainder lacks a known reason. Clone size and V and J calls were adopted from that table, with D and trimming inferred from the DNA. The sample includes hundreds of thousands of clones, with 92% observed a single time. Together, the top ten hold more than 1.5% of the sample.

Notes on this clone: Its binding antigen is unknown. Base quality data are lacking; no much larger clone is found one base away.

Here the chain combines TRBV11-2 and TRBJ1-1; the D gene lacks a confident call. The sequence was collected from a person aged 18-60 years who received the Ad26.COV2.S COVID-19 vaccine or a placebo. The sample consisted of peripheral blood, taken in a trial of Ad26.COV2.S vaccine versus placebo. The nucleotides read TGTGCCAGCAGCTCTCAGACGATGAACACTGAAGCTTTCTTT. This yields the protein CASSSQTMNTEAFF.